This TCR beta chain originates from a study of patients with pleural tuberculosis (dated by TCRdb to 2013 to 2014). This clonotype was seen many times. No cognate antigen has been identified for it. No much larger clonotype is one base removed from it; base qualities were not supplied. At the junction V is shortened by 7 bases and J by 1 base, with 10 bases in between. The CDR3 contains 12 residues, cysteine and phenylalanine counted. The sequence is cut down to CDR3 DNA, 36 bases in frame from base 1. The germline V gene yields SQVTM for CDR1 and ANQGSEA for CDR2. TCRdb shows the sequencer as Illumina Genome Analyzer IIx. TCRdb ran its own pipeline on the public reads, namely fastp trimming at Q25 and MiXCR clone calling, and kept in-frame beta chains. Duplicate CDR3 protein sequences are folded into a single record with the most common DNA and genes. The sample table lists around 54,000 distinct CDR3 sequences, 6% to 8% of them with a count of one. The ten largest clones take up around 16% of the sample.

The TCR sequence derives from a human donor with pleural tuberculosis. The chain couples TRBV29-1 to TRBJ1-1; the D gene is perhaps TRBD1, on 5 matching bases. The nucleotide sequence reads TGCAGCGCCGTTGGGGCGAACACTGAAGCTTTCTTT. Translation gives CSAVGANTEAFF. This CDR3, with the reference TRBV29-1 and TRBJ1-1 proteins standing in past its ends, gives the full variable domain SAVISQKPSRDICQRGTSLTIQCQVDSQVTMMFWYRQQPGQSLTLIATANQGSEATYESGFVIDKFPISRPNLTFSTLTVSNMSPEDSSIYLCSAVGANTEAFFGQGTRLTVV.